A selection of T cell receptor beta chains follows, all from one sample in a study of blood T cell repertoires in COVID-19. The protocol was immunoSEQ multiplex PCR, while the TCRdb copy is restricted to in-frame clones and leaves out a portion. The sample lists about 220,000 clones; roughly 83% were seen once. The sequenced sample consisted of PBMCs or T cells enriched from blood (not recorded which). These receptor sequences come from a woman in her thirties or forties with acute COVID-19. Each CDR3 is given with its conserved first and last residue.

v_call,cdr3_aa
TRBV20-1,CSASGLAGGGTDTQYF
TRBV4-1,CASSQTSSGNNEQFF
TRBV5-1,CASRRRENTGELFF
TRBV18,CASSTGAETQYF
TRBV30,CAWSIFFRTGELFF
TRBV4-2,CASSQDLTGTNTGELFF
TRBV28,CASSHFLAGSSYNEQFF
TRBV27,CASAPRGTPSYNEQFF
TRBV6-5,CASSYSTGGPYGYTF
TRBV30,CAGQGNYGYTF
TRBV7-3,CASSLSGGLSYNEQFF
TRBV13,CASRLRIGTGYNEQFF
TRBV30,CAWSVGGGYYGYTF
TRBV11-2,CASSVTSGASYEQYF
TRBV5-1,CASSLFGQGGNTEAFF
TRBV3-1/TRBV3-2,CASSQERRGEYEQYF
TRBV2,CASSKTGGTEAFF
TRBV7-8,CASSSWTSGGSTDTQYF
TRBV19,CASSIHTTRDRANQPQHF
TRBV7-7,CASSPTTSGGQETQYF
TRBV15,CATSRDRVGRGDQPQHF
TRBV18,CASSPRARQGRGVNTEAFF
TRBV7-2,CASSPDRVNEQFF
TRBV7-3,CASGLAANTGELFF
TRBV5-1,CASSPGLAGGPGGDTQYF